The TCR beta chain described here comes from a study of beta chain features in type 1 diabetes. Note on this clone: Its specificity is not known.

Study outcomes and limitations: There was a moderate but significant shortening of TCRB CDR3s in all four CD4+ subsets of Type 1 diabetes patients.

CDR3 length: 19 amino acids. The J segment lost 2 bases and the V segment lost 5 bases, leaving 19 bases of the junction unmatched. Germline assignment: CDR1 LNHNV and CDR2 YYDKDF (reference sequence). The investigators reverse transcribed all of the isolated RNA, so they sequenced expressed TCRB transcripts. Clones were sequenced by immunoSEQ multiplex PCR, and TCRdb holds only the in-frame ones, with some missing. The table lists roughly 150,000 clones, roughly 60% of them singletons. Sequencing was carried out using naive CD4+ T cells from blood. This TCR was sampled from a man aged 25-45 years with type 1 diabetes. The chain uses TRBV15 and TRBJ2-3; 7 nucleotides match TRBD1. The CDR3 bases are TGTGCCACCAGCGGGGAACCCCTCCGACAGGGCCTACCCACAGATACGCAGTATTTT. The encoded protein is CATSGEPLRQGLPTDTQYF. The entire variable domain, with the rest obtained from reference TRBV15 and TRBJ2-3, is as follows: DAMVIQNPRYQVTQFGKPVTLSCSQTLNHNVMYWYQQKSSQAPKLLFHYYDKDFNNEADTPDNFQSRRPNTSFCFLDIRSPGLGDTAMYLCATSGEPLRQGLPTDTQYFGPGTRLTVL.